The rows below give T cell receptor beta chains drawn from one sample of a study of T cells after yellow fever vaccination. From the 5' RACE reads, TCRdb called clonotypes with MiXCR, one entry per CDR3 protein. The sample carries roughly 500,000 distinct CDR3 sequences, over 15% recorded once. The material was PBMCs, obtained 15 days after the yellow fever booster vaccination. The receptors originated from a young man who received the YFV17D yellow fever vaccine. The CDR3 runs from the conserved cysteine through the conserved F or W. The D gene is left open where the match is weak. Some rows mark clone size as missing; the rest say once, few, many or name a class of expanded clone.

CSGKGTGDGEQFF	TGCAGCGGAAAGGGGACGGGAGATGGTGAGCAGTTCTTC	NA	TRBV29-1	TRBJ2-1	13	few
CASSLTSRNIQYF	TGCGCCAGCAGCTTGACCTCCAGAAACATTCAGTACTTC	NA	TRBV5-1	TRBJ2-4	13	few
CASSRDGTSYNEQFF	TGTGCCAGCAGCAGGGACGGCACCTCCTACAATGAGCAGTTCTTC	NA	TRBV6-1	TRBJ2-1	15	few
CASSFGLGNEQFF	TGTGCCAGCAGTTTCGGACTGGGGAATGAGCAGTTCTTC	NA	TRBV12-3/TRBV12-4	TRBJ2-1	13	few
CASSLRGSGHTDTQYF	TGTGCCAGCAGCTTAAGGGGTAGCGGTCACACAGATACGCAGTATTTT	NA	TRBV7-8	TRBJ2-3	16	NA
CASSIEGHPRNEQYF	TGTGCCAGTAGTATTGAAGGCCACCCTCGGAACGAGCAGTACTTC	NA	TRBV19	TRBJ2-7	15	NA
CAIAKNNEQFF	TGTGCCATCGCTAAAAACAATGAGCAGTTCTTC	NA	TRBV10-3	TRBJ2-1	11	NA
CASRLLAGGETQYF	TGTGCCAGCAGGTTACTAGCGGGAGGAGAGACCCAGTACTTC	TRBD2	TRBV12-3/TRBV12-4	TRBJ2-5	14	few
CASSFRPFLGGATAYEQYF	TGTGCCAGCAGCTTTCGGCCCTTCCTCGGGGGCGCAACCGCTTACGAGCAGTACTTC	NA	TRBV12-3/TRBV12-4	TRBJ2-7	19	NA
CASSLHLESTEAFF	TGTGCCAGCAGCCTACACCTCGAGTCTACTGAAGCTTTCTTT	NA	TRBV14	TRBJ1-1	14	few
CASSSGRMNTEAFF	TGCGCCAGCAGCTCGGGACGGATGAACACTGAAGCTTTCTTT	NA	TRBV5-1	TRBJ1-1	14	many
CASSHQETGYTF	TGTGCCAGCAGCCACCAGGAGACTGGCTACACCTTC	NA	TRBV11-2	TRBJ1-2	12	few
CSAPLAGDYNEQFF	TGCAGTGCACCATTAGCGGGAGACTACAATGAGCAGTTCTTC	TRBD2	TRBV20-1	TRBJ2-1	14	few
CASKVATLDEQFF	TGTGCCAGCAAAGTAGCGACCTTGGATGAGCAGTTCTTC	NA	TRBV7-2	TRBJ2-1	13	few
CASSQGDSWRNEQFF	TGCGCCAGCAGCCAAGGTGATAGCTGGAGAAATGAGCAGTTCTTC	NA	TRBV4-3	TRBJ2-1	15	NA
CASSPMGDYEQYF	TGTGCCAGCAGCCCCATGGGGGATTACGAGCAGTACTTC	NA	TRBV3-1	TRBJ2-7	13	few
CASSGDRGHEKLFF	TGTGCCAGCAGTGGAGACAGGGGGCATGAAAAACTGTTTTTT	TRBD1	TRBV2	TRBJ1-4	14	NA
CASSLALGPQFF	TGTGCCAGCAGCTTAGCCTTAGGGCCTCAGTTCTTC	NA	TRBV7-2	TRBJ2-1	12	few
CSASENRAIETQYF	TGCAGTGCTAGTGAAAACAGGGCCATAGAGACCCAGTACTTC	NA	TRBV20-1	TRBJ2-5	14	NA
CSAREDRGSTDTQYF	TGCAGTGCTAGAGAAGACAGGGGGAGCACAGATACGCAGTATTTT	TRBD1	TRBV20-1	TRBJ2-3	15	few
CASSPTRGGNTEAFF	TGTGCCAGCAGCCCGACCCGGGGGGGGAACACTGAAGCTTTCTTT	NA	TRBV5-8	TRBJ1-1	15	NA
CASSTYEETQYF	TGTGCAAGCAGTACCTACGAAGAGACCCAGTACTTC	NA	TRBV6-2/TRBV6-3	TRBJ2-5	12	NA
CATSRVGQAYEQYF	TGTGCCACCAGCAGAGTGGGTCAAGCCTACGAGCAGTACTTC	NA	TRBV15	TRBJ2-7	14	NA
CSAPGDASSYNEQFF	TGCAGTGCTCCGGGGGACGCGAGCTCCTACAATGAGCAGTTCTTC	NA	TRBV20-1	TRBJ2-1	15	few
CASSPSWGEQFF	TGTGCCAGCAGCCCCTCGTGGGGGGAGCAGTTCTTC	NA	TRBV7-2	TRBJ2-1	12	few
CASSQVGAKQFF	TGTGCCAGCAGCCAAGTTGGAGCTAAGCAGTTCTTC	NA	TRBV3-1	TRBJ2-1	12	NA
CASSRGLAFYEQYF	TGTGCCAGCAGCAGGGGACTAGCGTTCTACGAGCAGTACTTC	NA	TRBV21-1	TRBJ2-7	14	NA
CSARAASGAYEQYF	TGCAGTGCTAGAGCCGCTAGCGGGGCCTACGAGCAGTACTTC	TRBD2	TRBV20-1	TRBJ2-7	14	NA
CASSSKNLGKDTEAFF	TGCGCCAGCAGCTCCAAGAATTTAGGGAAGGACACTGAAGCTTTCTTT	NA	TRBV5-1	TRBJ1-1	16	NA
CASSPNPAEGYEQYF	TGCGCCAGCAGCCCCAACCCGGCGGAAGGCTACGAGCAGTACTTC	NA	TRBV5-1	TRBJ2-7	15	once
CASSQDGLPGNTIYF	TGTGCCAGCAGCCAAGATGGTCTACCGGGAAACACCATATATTTT	NA	TRBV3-1	TRBJ1-3	15	few
CASSLSLGEDETQYF	TGCGCCAGCAGCTTGAGTTTGGGGGAGGATGAGACCCAGTACTTC	NA	TRBV5-1	TRBJ2-5	15	few
CASSSAGGLGNTIYF	TGTGCCAGCAGTTCAGCAGGGGGGCTCGGAAACACCATATATTTT	TRBD1	TRBV7-2	TRBJ1-3	15	NA
CASRPLGGSYEQYF	TGTGCCAGCAGACCGTTAGGAGGCTCCTACGAGCAGTACTTC	NA	TRBV6-2/TRBV6-3	TRBJ2-7	14	NA
CASSVASTRDYEQYF	TGTGCCAGCAGCGTAGCTTCGACAAGAGACTACGAGCAGTACTTC	NA	TRBV9	TRBJ2-7	15	few